This T cell receptor (beta chain) was obtained from a study of blood T cell repertoires in COVID-19. As for the study in general: The study drew acute and convalescent COVID-19 samples from the United States, Italy and Spain.

Authors' methods: Amplification of reference gene primers was used by the study to estimate nucleated cell counts. Profiled with immunoSEQ multiplex PCR; TCRdb holds only in-frame clones, not every one. V and J calls and clone size are copied from that table; D and trimming were computed from the DNA. The table has 70,000 to 95,000 clones, 82% seen once. CDR1 MDHEN and CDR2 SYDVKM come from the germline V gene. V shed 3 bases and J shed 7 bases, with 13 bases lying between them. This CDR3 is built from 15 residues. Sequencing was done on a sample of peripheral blood. The sequence derives from a human donor in a cohort sampled during active COVID-19. The chain uses TRBV28 and TRBJ1-6; D unresolved. The CDR3 sequence is CASSFIGSGNSPLHF. In DNA form, the CDR3 reads TGTGCCAGCAGTTTCATCGGGAGTGGGAATTCACCCCTCCACTTT.